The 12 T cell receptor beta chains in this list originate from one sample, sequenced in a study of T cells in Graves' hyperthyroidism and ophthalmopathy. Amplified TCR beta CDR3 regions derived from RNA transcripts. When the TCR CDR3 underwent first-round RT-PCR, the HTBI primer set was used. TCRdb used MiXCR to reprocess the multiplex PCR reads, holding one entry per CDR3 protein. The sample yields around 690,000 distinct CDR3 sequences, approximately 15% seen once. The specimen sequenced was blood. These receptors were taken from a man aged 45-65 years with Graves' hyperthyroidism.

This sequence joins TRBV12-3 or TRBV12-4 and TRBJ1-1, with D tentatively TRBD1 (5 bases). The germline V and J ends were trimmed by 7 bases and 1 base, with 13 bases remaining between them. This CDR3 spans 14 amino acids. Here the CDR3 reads CASTQQVQNTEAFF. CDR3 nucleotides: TGTGCCAGCACCCAACAGGTACAGAACACTGAAGCTTTCTTT.

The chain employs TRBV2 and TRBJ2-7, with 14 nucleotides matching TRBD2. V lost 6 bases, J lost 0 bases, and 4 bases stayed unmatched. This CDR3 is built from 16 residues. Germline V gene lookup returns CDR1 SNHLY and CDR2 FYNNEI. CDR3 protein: CASRGTSGSTSYEQYF. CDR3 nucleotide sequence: TGTGCCAGCAGGGGGACTAGCGGGAGCACCTCCTACGAGCAGTACTTC. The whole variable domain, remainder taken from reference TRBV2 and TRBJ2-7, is EPEVTQTPSHQVTQMGQEVILRCVPISNHLYFYWYRQILGQKVEFLVSFYNNEISEKSEIFDDQFSVERPDGSNFTLKIRSTKLEDSAMYFCASRGTSGSTSYEQYFGPGTRLTVT.

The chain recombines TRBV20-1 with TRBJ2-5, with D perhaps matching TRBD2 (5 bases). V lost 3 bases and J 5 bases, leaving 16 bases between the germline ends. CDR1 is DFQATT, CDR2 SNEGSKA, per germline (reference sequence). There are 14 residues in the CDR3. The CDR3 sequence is CSASSVWVGETQYF. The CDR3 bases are TGCAGTGCTAGTAGCGTTTGGGTCGGGGAGACCCAGTACTTC.

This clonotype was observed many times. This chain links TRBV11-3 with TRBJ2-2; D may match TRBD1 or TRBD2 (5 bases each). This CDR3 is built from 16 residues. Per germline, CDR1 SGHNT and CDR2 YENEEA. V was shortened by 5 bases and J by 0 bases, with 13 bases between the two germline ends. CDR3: CASSQVRGTNTGELFF. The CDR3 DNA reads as TGTGCCAGCAGCCAAGTCCGGGGCACGAACACCGGGGAGCTGTTTTTT.

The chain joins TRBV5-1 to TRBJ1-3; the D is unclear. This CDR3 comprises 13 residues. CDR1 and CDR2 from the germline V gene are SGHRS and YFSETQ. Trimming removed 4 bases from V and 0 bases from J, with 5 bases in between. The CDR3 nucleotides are TGCGCCAGCAGCGCGTACTCTGGAAACACCATATATTTT. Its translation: CASSAYSGNTIYF.

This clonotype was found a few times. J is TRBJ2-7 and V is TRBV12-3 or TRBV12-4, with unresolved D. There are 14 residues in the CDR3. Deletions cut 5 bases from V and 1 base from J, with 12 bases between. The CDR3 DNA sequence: TGTGCCAGCAGTCCGATCCGAGCATCCTACGAGCAGTACTTC. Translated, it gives CASSPIRASYEQYF.

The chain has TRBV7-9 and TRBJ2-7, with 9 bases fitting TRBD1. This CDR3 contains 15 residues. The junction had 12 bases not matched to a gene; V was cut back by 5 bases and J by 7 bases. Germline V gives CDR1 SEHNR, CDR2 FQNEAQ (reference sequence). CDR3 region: CASSRSGTGTSEQYF. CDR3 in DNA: TGTGCCAGCAGCCGTTCCGGGACAGGGACAAGTGAGCAGTACTTC.

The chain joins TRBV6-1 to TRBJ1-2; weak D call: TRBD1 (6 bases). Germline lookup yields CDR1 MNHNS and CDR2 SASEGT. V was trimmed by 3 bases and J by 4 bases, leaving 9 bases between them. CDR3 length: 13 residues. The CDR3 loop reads CASSEDRTYGYTF. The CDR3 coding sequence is TGTGCCAGCAGTGAGGACAGAACCTATGGCTACACCTTC.

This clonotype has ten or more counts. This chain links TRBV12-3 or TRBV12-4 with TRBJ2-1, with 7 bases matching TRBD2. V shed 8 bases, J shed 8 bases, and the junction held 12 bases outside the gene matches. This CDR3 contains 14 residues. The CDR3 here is CASWPGGSGDEQFF. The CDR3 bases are TGTGCCAGCTGGCCGGGAGGCTCGGGGGATGAGCAGTTCTTC.

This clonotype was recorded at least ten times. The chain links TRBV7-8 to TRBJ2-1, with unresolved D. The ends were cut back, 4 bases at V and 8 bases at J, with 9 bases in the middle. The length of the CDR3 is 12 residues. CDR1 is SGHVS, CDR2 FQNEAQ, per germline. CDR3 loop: CASSSPEDEQFF. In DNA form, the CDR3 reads TGTGCCAGCAGCTCCCCTGAGGATGAGCAGTTCTTC.

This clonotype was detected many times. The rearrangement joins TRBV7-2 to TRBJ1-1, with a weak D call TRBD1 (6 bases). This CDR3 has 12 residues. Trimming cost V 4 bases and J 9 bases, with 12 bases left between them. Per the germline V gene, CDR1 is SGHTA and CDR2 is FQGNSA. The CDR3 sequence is CASSSRTEKAFF. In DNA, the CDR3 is TGTGCCAGCAGCTCGCGGACAGAAAAAGCTTTCTTT.

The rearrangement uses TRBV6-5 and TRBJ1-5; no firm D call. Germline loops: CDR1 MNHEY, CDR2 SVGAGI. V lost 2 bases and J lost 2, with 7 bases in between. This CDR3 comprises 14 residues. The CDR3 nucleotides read TGTGCCAGCAGTTACAGGGAAGGCAATCAGCCCCAGCATTTT. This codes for CASSYREGNQPQHF.